This T cell receptor (beta chain) stems from a study of CD8 T cells in ankylosing spondylitis. Study-wide results and caveats: Significantly higher representation of disease-linked clones was reported for matched ankylosing spondylitis synovial fluid. A TCR beta motif of roughly eight highly homologous variants appeared characteristic of ankylosing spondylitis blood.

TCRdb independently ran MiXCR on the 5' RACE reads; one entry per CDR3 protein. The sample lists 150,000 to 200,000 distinct CDR3 sequences, 13% seen once, with 9.5% to 12% in the top ten. This clonotype was seen at least ten times. Its specificity is not known. This CDR3 is built from 14 residues. Trimming took off 3 bases at V and 1 base at J, with 12 bases between the two ends. In germline, CDR1 is DFQATT, CDR2 SNEGSKA (reference sequence). Sequencing was done on a sample of blood, either unsorted or a sorted T cell fraction (not recorded which). This sequence joins TRBV20-1 and TRBJ1-1, with a weak D call TRBD1 (6 bases). This TCR derives from a female donor with ankylosing spondylitis or in good health (not recorded which). This CDR3 reads CSARNRVGNTEAFF. In DNA form, the CDR3 reads TGCAGTGCTAGGAACAGGGTGGGGAACACTGAAGCTTTCTTT.